This TCR beta chain was sequenced during a study of cytomegalovirus exposure and HLA in healthy donors. Turning to the study itself: The 90 to 150 validation repertoires used the same platform as the approximately 700 first-cohort repertoires (as reported by a later analysis).

In regard to this clone: Antigen: not known.

V was clipped by 6 bases and J by 4 bases; unmatched bases: 15. The germline CDR1 and CDR2 sequences are LNHDA and SQIVND (reference sequence). CDR3 length equals 16 residues. TCRdb's table, derived via immunoSEQ multiplex PCR, lists solely in-frame clones and lacks some. Here the sample spans some 65,000 clones, over 85% being singletons. Whole-study findings and limits: Across donors, most TCRs were seen rarely, yet some public ones were widespread. The study recorded over 150 TCR beta chains that were cytomegalovirus-associated.

This receptor was taken from a man aged 18 to 29 in good health and CMV-seropositive. The chain has TRBV19 and TRBJ2-7, with 7 bases aligning to TRBD2. The specimen sequenced was PBMCs. The CDR3: CASSPGGGLGAYEQYF. The CDR3 bases are TGTGCCAGTAGCCCGGGAGGAGGACTAGGAGCTTACGAGCAGTACTTC.